These T cell receptor beta chains were read from a single sample in a study of T cells after yellow fever vaccination. TCRdb re-derived calls from the 5' RACE reads in MiXCR, one entry per CDR3 protein. The sample includes around 140,000 distinct CDR3 sequences, 6.6% of them seen just once. Source: CD4+ T cells sorted from PBMCs, taken 10 days after the yellow fever booster vaccination. The source of these receptors is a man aged 25 to 40 who received the YFV17D yellow fever vaccine. CDR3s include the opening cysteine and the closing phenylalanine or tryptophan. The order of the fields is D gene, V gene, CDR3 protein. A D gene is named only where the DNA matches it firmly.

d_gene: NA; v_gene: TRBV12-3/TRBV12-4; CDR3aa: CASSSNSGRPYTGELFF
d_gene: NA; v_gene: TRBV15; CDR3aa: CATSRDGGEQFF
d_gene: NA; v_gene: TRBV29-1; CDR3aa: CSAGQWDTEAFF
d_gene: NA; v_gene: TRBV5-1; CDR3aa: CASSPRGATEAFF
d_gene: NA; v_gene: TRBV7-2; CDR3aa: CASSSYHAYEQYF
d_gene: TRBD2; v_gene: TRBV19; CDR3aa: CASSIIPSGHNYNEQFF
d_gene: NA; v_gene: TRBV15; CDR3aa: CATSRGGFAGTDTQYF
d_gene: NA; v_gene: TRBV5-3; CDR3aa: CAMSPGTMNTEAFF
d_gene: NA; v_gene: TRBV29-1; CDR3aa: CSGAKGGAEAFF
d_gene: NA; v_gene: TRBV7-3; CDR3aa: CASSGAGNEQFF
d_gene: NA; v_gene: TRBV5-4; CDR3aa: CASSTSHPGGMDTQYF
d_gene: TRBD1; v_gene: TRBV6-5; CDR3aa: CASSYGSATGVFVEQFF
d_gene: TRBD2; v_gene: TRBV29-1; CDR3aa: CSVRQISGSSYNEQFF
d_gene: NA; v_gene: TRBV18; CDR3aa: CASSPLGSGYNEQFF
d_gene: TRBD1; v_gene: TRBV6-5; CDR3aa: CASSSSPYRGYTEAFF
d_gene: TRBD2; v_gene: TRBV2; CDR3aa: CACWGGLAYTNEQFF
d_gene: TRBD2; v_gene: TRBV5-1; CDR3aa: CASSDLAGETDTQYF
d_gene: TRBD1; v_gene: TRBV4-1; CDR3aa: CASSQRTGGMDTQYF
d_gene: NA; v_gene: TRBV5-4; CDR3aa: CASSLEGWRETQYF
d_gene: TRBD2; v_gene: TRBV12-3/TRBV12-4; CDR3aa: CASSLGPLAGGQETQYF
d_gene: NA; v_gene: TRBV6-1; CDR3aa: CATRGQAGETQYF
d_gene: NA; v_gene: TRBV5-4; CDR3aa: CASSLGGKSDIQYF
d_gene: NA; v_gene: TRBV20-1; CDR3aa: CSARVSRYEQYF
d_gene: TRBD2; v_gene: TRBV20-1; CDR3aa: CSVRLAGADTQYF
d_gene: TRBD2; v_gene: TRBV29-1; CDR3aa: CSVVRVSGGTDIQYF
d_gene: NA; v_gene: TRBV27; CDR3aa: CASSVYRSSYEQYF
d_gene: NA; v_gene: TRBV28; CDR3aa: CASHLQQDFDSPLHF
d_gene: NA; v_gene: TRBV12-3/TRBV12-4; CDR3aa: CASNPGSSYEQYF
d_gene: NA; v_gene: TRBV5-6; CDR3aa: CASSLTIGDTQYF
d_gene: TRBD1; v_gene: TRBV20-1; CDR3aa: CSARQGDYGYTF
d_gene: NA; v_gene: TRBV7-2; CDR3aa: CASSLGGGYEQFF
d_gene: NA; v_gene: TRBV27; CDR3aa: CASSLSGGATGELFF
d_gene: NA; v_gene: TRBV5-1; CDR3aa: CASSLSASEDTGELFF
d_gene: TRBD2; v_gene: TRBV5-1; CDR3aa: CASSPGMVEASGRPRAKNIQYF
d_gene: NA; v_gene: TRBV20-1; CDR3aa: CSSMMGQNGYTF
d_gene: TRBD1; v_gene: TRBV30; CDR3aa: CAWSPTGPYTF
d_gene: NA; v_gene: TRBV12-3/TRBV12-4; CDR3aa: CASTLGRGPGQFF
d_gene: NA; v_gene: TRBV11-2; CDR3aa: CASSSPEGSSFSGANVLTF
d_gene: NA; v_gene: TRBV7-2; CDR3aa: CASSVAAEQYF
d_gene: TRBD2; v_gene: TRBV5-1; CDR3aa: CASSSRLADSSYEQYF
d_gene: NA; v_gene: TRBV10-3; CDR3aa: CAISDRDPAQETQYF
d_gene: TRBD1; v_gene: TRBV4-3; CDR3aa: CASSQRQGPSYEQYF
d_gene: NA; v_gene: TRBV11-2; CDR3aa: CASRLADTQYF
d_gene: NA; v_gene: TRBV11-3; CDR3aa: CASSRTGGPLGGTQYF
d_gene: NA; v_gene: TRBV12-3/TRBV12-4; CDR3aa: CASSGLGGTEAFF
d_gene: NA; v_gene: TRBV3-1; CDR3aa: CASSQVRGGGVEQFF
d_gene: NA; v_gene: TRBV29-1; CDR3aa: CSVDGGQETQYF
d_gene: TRBD2; v_gene: TRBV5-1; CDR3aa: CASRKGLAGGGDTQYF
d_gene: NA; v_gene: TRBV4-2; CDR3aa: CASGPRHKQRLWFF